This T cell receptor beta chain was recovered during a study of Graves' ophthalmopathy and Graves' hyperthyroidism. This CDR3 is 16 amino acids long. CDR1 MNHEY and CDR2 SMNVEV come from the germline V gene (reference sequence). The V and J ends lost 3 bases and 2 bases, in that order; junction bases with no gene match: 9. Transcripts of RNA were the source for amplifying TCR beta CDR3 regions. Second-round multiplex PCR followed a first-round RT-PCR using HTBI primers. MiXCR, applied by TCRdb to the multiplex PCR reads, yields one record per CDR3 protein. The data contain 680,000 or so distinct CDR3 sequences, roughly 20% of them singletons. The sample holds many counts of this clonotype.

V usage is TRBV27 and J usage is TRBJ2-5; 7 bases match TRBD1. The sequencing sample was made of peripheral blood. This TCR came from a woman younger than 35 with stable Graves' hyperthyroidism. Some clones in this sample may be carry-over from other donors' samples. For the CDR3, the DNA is TGTGCCAGCAGTTTCAGGGCAGGGGGTTTTCAAGAGACCCAGTACTTC. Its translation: CASSFRAGGFQETQYF.